This T cell receptor beta chain was recovered during a study of CD8 T cells in Susac syndrome. RNA totalling roughly 0.45 to 1 ug underwent reverse transcription with random hexamers. TCRdb independently ran MiXCR on the immunoSEQ multiplex PCR reads; one entry per CDR3 protein. The sample lists about 140,000 distinct CDR3 sequences; 95% were seen once. In germline, CDR1 is MGHRA, CDR2 YSYEKL. CDR3 length: 16 residues. Trimming stripped 1 base from V and 0 bases from J, with 13 bases between. The TCR sequence derives from a human donor with Susac syndrome. The chain uses TRBV4-1 and TRBJ2-7; the D is unclear. The sample was CD4+ T cells from PBMCs. CDR3 sequence: CASSQAVDTSSYEQYF. CDR3 DNA sequence: TGCGCCAGCAGCCAAGCCGTAGACACCAGCTCCTACGAGCAGTACTTC.